This T cell receptor beta chain was identified in a study of T cells in Graves' hyperthyroidism and ophthalmopathy. The table lists this clonotype with a few counts. The CDR3 consists of 15 residues. The germline CDR1 and CDR2 sequences are MDHEN and SYDVKM. With 1 base removed from V and 6 bases from J, the gap between germline ends came to 12 bases. The TCR beta CDR3 regions underwent amplification using RNA transcripts as the source. First-round RT-PCR with HTBI primers amplified the TCR CDR3 region. MiXCR was run by TCRdb on the multiplex PCR reads, yielding one entry per CDR3 protein. The sample contains over 300,000 distinct CDR3 sequences, approximately 15% of which appear only once.

V usage is TRBV28 and J usage is TRBJ2-2; D unresolved. The sequenced material came from blood. This sequence was found in a woman aged 55 to 70 with Graves' hyperthyroidism. The CDR3 DNA sequence: TGTGCCAGCAGTTTATTGTCGGTCCCCCCCGGGGAGCTGTTTTTT. Translated: CASSLLSVPPGELFF.